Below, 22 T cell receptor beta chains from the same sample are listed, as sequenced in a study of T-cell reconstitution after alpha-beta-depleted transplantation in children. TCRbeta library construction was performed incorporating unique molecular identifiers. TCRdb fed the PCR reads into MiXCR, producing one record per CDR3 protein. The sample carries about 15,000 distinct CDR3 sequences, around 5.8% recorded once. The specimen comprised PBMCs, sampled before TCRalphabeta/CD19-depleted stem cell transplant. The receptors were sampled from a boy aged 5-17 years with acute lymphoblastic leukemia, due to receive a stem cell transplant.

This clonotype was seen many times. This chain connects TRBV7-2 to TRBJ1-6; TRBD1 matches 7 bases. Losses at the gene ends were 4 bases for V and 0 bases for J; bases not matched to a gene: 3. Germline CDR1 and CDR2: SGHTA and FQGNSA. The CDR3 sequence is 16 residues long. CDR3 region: CASSSGQSSYNSPLHF. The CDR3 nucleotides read TGTGCCAGCAGCTCGGGACAGAGCTCCTATAATTCACCCCTCCACTTT.

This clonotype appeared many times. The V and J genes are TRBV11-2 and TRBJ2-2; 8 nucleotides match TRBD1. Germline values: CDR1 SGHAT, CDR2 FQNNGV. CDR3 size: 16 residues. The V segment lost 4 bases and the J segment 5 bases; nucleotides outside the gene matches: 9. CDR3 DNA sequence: TGTGCCAGCAGCTCCGAACAGGGGGTCGGGACCGGGGAGCTGTTTTTT. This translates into CASSSEQGVGTGELFF.

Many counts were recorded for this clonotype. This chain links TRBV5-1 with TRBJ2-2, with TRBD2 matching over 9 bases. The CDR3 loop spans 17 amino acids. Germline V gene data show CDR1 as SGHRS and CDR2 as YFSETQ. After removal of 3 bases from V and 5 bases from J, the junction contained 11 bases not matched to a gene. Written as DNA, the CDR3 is TGCGCCAGCAGCTGGAGTCTCCTAGCGGGAAGTACCGGGGAGCTGTTTTTT. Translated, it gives CASSWSLLAGSTGELFF.

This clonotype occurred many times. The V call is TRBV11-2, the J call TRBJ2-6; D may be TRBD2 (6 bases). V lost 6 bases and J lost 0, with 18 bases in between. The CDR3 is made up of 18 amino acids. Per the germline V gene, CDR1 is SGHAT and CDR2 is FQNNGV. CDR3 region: CASSPGTSEYSGANVLTF. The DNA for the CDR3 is TGTGCCAGCAGTCCTGGGACTTCGGAATACTCTGGGGCCAACGTCCTGACTTTC.

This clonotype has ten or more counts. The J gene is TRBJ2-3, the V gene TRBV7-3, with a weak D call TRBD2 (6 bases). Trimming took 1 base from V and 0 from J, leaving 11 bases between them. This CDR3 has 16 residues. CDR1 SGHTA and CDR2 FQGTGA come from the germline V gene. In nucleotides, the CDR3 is TGTGCCAGCAGCTTAATGACTAGTCTGAGCACAGATACGCAGTATTTT. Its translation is CASSLMTSLSTDTQYF.

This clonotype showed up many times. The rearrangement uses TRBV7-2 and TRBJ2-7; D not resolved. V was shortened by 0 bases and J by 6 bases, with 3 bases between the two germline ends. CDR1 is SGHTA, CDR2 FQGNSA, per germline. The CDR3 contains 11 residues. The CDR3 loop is CASSLALEQYF. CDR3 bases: TGTGCCAGCAGCTTAGCGCTCGAGCAGTACTTC.

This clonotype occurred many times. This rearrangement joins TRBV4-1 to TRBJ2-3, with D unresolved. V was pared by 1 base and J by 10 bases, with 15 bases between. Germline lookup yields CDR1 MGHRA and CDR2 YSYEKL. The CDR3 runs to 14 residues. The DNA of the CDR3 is TGCGCCAGCAGCCAAGGACCCTCGGCGAATCCGCAGTATTTT. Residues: CASSQGPSANPQYF.

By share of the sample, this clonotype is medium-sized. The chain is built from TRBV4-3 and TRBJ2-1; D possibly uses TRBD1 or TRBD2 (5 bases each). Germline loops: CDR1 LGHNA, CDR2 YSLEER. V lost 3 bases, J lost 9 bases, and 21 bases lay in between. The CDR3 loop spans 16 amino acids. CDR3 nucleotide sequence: TGCGCCAGCAGCCAGGGACCAGTAGTGGGGTGGGCTGAGCAGTTCTTC. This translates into CASSQGPVVGWAEQFF.

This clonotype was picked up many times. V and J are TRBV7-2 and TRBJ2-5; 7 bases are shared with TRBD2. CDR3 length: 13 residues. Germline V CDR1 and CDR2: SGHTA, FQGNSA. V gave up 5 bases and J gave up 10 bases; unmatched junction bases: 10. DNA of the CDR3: TGTGCCAGCAGCATCGGGGCGGGGGAGGGCCAGTACTTC. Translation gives CASSIGAGEGQYF.

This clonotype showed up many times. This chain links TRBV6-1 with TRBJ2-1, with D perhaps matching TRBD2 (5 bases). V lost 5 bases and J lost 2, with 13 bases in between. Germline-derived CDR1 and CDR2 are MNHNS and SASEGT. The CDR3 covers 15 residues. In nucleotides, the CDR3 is TGTGCCAGCAGTCGCAGGACTCAGACCTACAATGAGCAGTTCTTC. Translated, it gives CASSRRTQTYNEQFF.

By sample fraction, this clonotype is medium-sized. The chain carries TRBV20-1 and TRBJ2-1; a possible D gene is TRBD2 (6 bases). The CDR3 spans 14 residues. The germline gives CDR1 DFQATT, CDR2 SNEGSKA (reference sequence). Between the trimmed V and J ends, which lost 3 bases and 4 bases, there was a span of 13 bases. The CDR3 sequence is CSARDYALYNEQFF. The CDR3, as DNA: TGCAGTGCTAGGGACTACGCACTATACAATGAGCAGTTCTTC.

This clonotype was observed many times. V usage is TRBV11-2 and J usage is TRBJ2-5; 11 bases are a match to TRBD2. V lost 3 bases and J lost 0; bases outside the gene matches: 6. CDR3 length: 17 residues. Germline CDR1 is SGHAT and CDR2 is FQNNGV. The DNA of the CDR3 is TGTGCCAGCAGCTTCCTAGCGGGGGGACGGTACCAAGAGACCCAGTACTTC. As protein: CASSFLAGGRYQETQYF. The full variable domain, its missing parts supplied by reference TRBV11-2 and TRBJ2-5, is EAGVAQSPRYKIIEKRQSVAFWCNPISGHATLYWYQQILGQGPKLLIQFQNNGVVDDSQLPKDRFSAERLKGVDSTLKIQPAKLEDSAVYLCASSFLAGGRYQETQYFGPGTRLLVL.

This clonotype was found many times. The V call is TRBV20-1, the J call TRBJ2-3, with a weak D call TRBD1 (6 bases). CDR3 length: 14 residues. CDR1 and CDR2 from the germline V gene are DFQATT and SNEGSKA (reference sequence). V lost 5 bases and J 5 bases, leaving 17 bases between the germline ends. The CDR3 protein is CSAPPGGVKDTQYF. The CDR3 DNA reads TGCAGTGCTCCCCCTGGGGGCGTCAAAGATACGCAGTATTTT.

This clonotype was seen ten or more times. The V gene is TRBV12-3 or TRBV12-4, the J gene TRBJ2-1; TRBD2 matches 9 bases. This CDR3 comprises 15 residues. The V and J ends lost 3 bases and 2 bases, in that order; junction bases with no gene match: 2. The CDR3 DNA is TGTGCCAGCAGTTTGCCTAGCGGGGCCTACAATGAGCAGTTCTTC. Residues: CASSLPSGAYNEQFF.

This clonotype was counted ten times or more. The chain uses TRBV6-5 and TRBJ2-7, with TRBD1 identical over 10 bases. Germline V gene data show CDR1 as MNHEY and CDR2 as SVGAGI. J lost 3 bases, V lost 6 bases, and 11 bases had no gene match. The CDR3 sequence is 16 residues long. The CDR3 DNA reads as TGTGCCAGCAGCCCCACACTCCGGGACAGGGGCTACGAGCAGTACTTC. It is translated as CASSPTLRDRGYEQYF.

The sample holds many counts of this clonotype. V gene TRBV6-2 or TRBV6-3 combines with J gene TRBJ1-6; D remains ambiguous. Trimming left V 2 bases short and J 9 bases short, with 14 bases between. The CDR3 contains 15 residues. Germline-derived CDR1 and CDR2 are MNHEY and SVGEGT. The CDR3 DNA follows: TGTGCCAGCAGTTACGAGACTAAATCCAGTTCACCCCTCCACTTT. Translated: CASSYETKSSSPLHF.

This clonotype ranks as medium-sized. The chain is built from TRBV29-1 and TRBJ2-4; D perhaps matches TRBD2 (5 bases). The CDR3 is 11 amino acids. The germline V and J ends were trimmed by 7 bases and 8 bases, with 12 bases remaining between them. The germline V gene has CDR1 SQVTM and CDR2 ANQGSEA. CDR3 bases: TGCAGCGCCGGGAATCGAGACATTCAGTACTTC. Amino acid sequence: CSAGNRDIQYF.

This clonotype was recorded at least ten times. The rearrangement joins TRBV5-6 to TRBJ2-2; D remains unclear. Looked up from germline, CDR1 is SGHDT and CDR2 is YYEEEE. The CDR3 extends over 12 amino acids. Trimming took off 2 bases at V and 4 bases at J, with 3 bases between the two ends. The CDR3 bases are TGTGCCAGCAGCTTAAGCACCGGGGAGCTGTTTTTT. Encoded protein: CASSLSTGELFF.

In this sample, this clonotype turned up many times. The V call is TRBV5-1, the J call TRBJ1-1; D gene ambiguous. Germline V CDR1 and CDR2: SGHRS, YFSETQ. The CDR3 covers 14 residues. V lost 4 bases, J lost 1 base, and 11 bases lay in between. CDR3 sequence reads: CASSPGRPNTEAFF. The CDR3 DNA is TGCGCCAGCAGCCCAGGACGACCGAACACTGAAGCTTTCTTT. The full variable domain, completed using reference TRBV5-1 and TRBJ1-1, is KAGVTQTPRYLIKTRGQQVTLSCSPISGHRSVSWYQQTPGQGLQFLFEYFSETQRNKGNFPGRFSGRQFSNSRSEMNVSTLELGDSALYLCASSPGRPNTEAFFGQGTRLTVV.

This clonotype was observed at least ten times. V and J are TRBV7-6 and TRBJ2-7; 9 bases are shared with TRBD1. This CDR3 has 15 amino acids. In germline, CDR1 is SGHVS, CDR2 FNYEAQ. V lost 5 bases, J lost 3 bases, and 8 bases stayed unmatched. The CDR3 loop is CASSRGTGKIYEQYF. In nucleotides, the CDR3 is TGTGCCAGCAGCAGAGGGACAGGGAAAATCTACGAGCAGTACTTC.

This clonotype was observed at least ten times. The CDR3 DNA sequence: TGTGCCATCAGTGAGTCCACAGATACGCAGTATTTT. It translates to CAISESTDTQYF. The chain has TRBV10-3 and TRBJ2-3; D is undetermined. Between the trimmed V and J ends, which lost 0 bases and 2 bases, there was a span of 0 bases. Germline V CDR1 and CDR2: ENHRY, SYGVKD. This CDR3 contains 12 residues.

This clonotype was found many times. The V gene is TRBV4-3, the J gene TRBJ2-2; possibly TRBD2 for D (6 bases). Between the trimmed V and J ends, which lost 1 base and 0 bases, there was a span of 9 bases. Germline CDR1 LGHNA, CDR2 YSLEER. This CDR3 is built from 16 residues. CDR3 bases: TGCGCCAGCAGCCAAGGACTAGAGACGAACACCGGGGAGCTGTTTTTT. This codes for CASSQGLETNTGELFF.